This T cell receptor beta chain was captured by sequencing in a study of blood T cell repertoires in COVID-19. Original processing notes: Amplification from reference gene primers served as the basis for estimated nucleated cell counts. Libraries were prepared by immunoSEQ multiplex PCR; TCRdb keeps only in-frame clonotypes and omits some of them. V and J calls and clone size follow that table, whereas D and trimming were derived from the DNA. The table shows 150,000 to 250,000 clones, with about four fifths occurring only once. Clinical history as reported by participants underpinned cohort assignment. In Cohort 3, a recovered donor had either two negative PCRs, clearance, or symptom resolution. The germline gives CDR1 SGHTA, CDR2 FQGNSA. The V end lost 5 bases, the J end lost 2 bases, and 12 bases lay between the germline ends. This CDR3 has 14 residues.

This clonotype originated in a man in his forties or fifties who had recovered from COVID-19. The genes are TRBV7-2 and TRBJ2-5; TRBD1 might be the D (6 bases). The sequencing input was PBMCs or T cells enriched from blood (not recorded which). CDR3 loop: CASSPQGQQETQYF. In DNA form, the CDR3 reads TGTGCCAGCAGCCCTCAGGGGCAACAAGAGACCCAGTACTTC.